This TCR beta chain was retrieved from a study of cytomegalovirus exposure and HLA in healthy donors. Trimming cost V 4 bases and J 4 bases, with 16 bases left between them. CDR1 is SGHAT, CDR2 FQNNGV, per germline. The CDR3 covers 15 residues. Separation from the approximately 720-subject first cohort characterized the roughly 130-subject validation cohort, to which the donors belonged. Sequencing was performed with immunoSEQ multiplex PCR; in TCRdb, only in-frame clones are kept and a portion is missing. The data show fewer than 400,000 clones, approximately 88% seen once. This rearrangement joins TRBV11-2 to TRBJ1-2, with unresolved D. The origin of this receptor is a man aged 30-40 years in good health and CMV-seronegative. The sequencing sample was made of PBMCs. CDR3 sequence reads: CASSSLREGTYGYTF. CDR3 bases: TGTGCCAGCAGCTCGCTCCGGGAGGGAACCTATGGCTACACCTTC.